In its sample, the clone carrying this TCR beta chain was seen many times. Its antigen remains unidentified. The library was built from about 370 ng RNA with molecular barcoded adaptors for alpha/delta and beta/gamma chains. TCRdb analysed the reads with MiXCR anew, one entry per CDR3 protein. The sample carries around 140,000 distinct CDR3 sequences, about 13% recorded once. From germline, CDR1 is LNHNV and CDR2 YYDKDF (reference sequence). Trimming shortened V by 0 bases and J by 3 bases, and 9 bases separated the two germline ends. CDR3 length: 15 residues. This entry comes from a study of read filtering for tumor transcriptome and immune sequencing. Study background: DNase treatment preceded whole-transcriptome library preparation. General study points: Roughly 82% of IR-seq clonotypes had a single read, yet these held around 4% of reads. This fraction held mixed bone marrow immune cells after CD138-negative sorting. Without single-read clonotypes, shared clonotype proportions correlated more between IR-seq and RNA-seq.

Sequencing input: a population of CD138-negative cells sorted from bone marrow. The rearrangement links TRBV15 to TRBJ1-5; D not certain. This receptor was taken from a donor aged 40 or over with multiple myeloma. DNA of the CDR3: TGTGCCACCAGCAGAGATAGGGCGGCCAATCAGCCCCAGCATTTT. This encodes CATSRDRAANQPQHF.